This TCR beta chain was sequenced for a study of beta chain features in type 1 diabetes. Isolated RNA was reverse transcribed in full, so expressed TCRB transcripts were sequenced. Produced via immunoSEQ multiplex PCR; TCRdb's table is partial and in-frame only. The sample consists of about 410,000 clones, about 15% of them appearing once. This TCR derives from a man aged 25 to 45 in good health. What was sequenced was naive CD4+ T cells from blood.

The DNA of the CDR3 is TGTGCCAGCAGCTTGCACCCAGGGGAGAACACTGAAGCTTTCTTT. It codes for CASSLHPGENTEAFF. This chain connects TRBV5-6 to TRBJ1-1, with a tentative D call TRBD1 (6 bases). Trimming shortened V by 1 base and J by 1 base, and 11 bases separated the two germline ends. The CDR3 extends over 15 amino acids. From germline, CDR1 is SGHDT and CDR2 YYEEEE.